This T cell receptor (beta chain) was identified in a study of radiotherapy plus CTLA-4 blockade in lung cancer. Sequencing used immunoSEQ multiplex PCR; TCRdb keeps in-frame clones, though not all of them. The table records approximately 30,000 clones, approximately 78% of them present only once. Trimming took off 5 bases at V and 5 bases at J, with 10 bases between the two ends. The CDR3 runs 11 residues. The germline V gene has CDR1 SQVTM and CDR2 ANQGSEA. This sequence joins TRBV29-1 and TRBJ2-7; the D is unclear. This sample comprised peripheral blood, obtained from a patient treated with radiotherapy plus ipilimumab. The sequence derives from a human donor with non-small cell lung cancer that progressed on radiotherapy plus ipilimumab. CDR3 sequence reads: CSVWQPNEQYF. In DNA, the CDR3 is TGCAGCGTTTGGCAACCCAACGAGCAGTACTTC.